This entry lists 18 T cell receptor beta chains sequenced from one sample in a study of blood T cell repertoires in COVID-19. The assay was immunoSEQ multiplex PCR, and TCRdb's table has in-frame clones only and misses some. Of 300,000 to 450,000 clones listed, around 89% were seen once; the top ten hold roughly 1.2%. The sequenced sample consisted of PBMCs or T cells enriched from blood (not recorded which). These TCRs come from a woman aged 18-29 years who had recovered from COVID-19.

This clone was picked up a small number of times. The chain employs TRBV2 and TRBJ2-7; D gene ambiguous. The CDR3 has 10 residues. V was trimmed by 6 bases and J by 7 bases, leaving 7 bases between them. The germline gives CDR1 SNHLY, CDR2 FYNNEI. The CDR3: CASRFQEQYF. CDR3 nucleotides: TGTGCCAGCAGGTTTCAAGAGCAGTACTTC.

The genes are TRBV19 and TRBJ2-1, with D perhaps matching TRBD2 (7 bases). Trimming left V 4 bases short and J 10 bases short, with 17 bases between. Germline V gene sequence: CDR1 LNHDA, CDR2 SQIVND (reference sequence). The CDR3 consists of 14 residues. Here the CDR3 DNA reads TGTGCCAGTAGTAGCGGGGGCGGCAATACCGAGCAGTTCTTC. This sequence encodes CASSSGGGNTEQFF.

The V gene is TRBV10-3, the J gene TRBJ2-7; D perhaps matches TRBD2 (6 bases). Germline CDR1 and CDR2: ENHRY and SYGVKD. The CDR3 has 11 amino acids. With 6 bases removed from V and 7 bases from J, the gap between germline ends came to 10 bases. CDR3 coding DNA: TGTGCCATCAGCGGGGCGGGGGAGCAGTACTTC. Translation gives CAISGAGEQYF.

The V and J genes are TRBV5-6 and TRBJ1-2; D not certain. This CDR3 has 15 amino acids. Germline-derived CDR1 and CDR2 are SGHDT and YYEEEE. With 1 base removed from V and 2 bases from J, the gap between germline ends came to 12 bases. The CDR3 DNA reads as TGTGCCAGCAGCTTGACGAGGGAGGACAACTATGGCTACACCTTC. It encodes CASSLTREDNYGYTF.

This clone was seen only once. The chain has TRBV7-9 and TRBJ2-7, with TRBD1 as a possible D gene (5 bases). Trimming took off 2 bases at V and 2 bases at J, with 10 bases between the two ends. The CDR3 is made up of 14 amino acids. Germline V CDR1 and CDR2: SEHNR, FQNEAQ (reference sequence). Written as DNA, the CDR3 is TGTGCCAGCAGCTTACCGACAGTCCCCTACGAGCAGTACTTC. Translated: CASSLPTVPYEQYF.

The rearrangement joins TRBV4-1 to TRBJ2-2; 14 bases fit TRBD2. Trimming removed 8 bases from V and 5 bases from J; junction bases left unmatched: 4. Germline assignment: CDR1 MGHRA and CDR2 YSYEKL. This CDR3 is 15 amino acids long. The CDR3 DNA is TGCGCCAGCGCGAGGACTAGCGGGGGGACCGGGGAGCTGTTTTTT. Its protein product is CASARTSGGTGELFF.

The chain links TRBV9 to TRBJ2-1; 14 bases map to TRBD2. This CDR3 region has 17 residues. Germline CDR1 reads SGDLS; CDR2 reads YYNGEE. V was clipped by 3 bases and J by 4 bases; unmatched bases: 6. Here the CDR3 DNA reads TGTGCCAGCAGCGCGGAGGGACTAGCGGGGGAATACAATGAGCAGTTCTTC. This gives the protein CASSAEGLAGEYNEQFF.

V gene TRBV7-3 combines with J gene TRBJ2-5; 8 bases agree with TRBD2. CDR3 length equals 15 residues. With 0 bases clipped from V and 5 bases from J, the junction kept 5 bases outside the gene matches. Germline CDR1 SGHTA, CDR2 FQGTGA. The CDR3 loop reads CASSLTGLAGETQYF. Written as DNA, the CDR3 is TGTGCCAGCAGCTTAACTGGGTTAGCGGGGGAGACCCAGTACTTC.

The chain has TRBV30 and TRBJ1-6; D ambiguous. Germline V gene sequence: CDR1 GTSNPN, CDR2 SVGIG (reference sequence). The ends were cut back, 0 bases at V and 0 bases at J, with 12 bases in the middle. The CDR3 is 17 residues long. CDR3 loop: CAWSVEGMGSYNSPLHF. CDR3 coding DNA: TGTGCCTGGAGTGTAGAGGGAATGGGCTCCTATAATTCACCCCTCCACTTT.

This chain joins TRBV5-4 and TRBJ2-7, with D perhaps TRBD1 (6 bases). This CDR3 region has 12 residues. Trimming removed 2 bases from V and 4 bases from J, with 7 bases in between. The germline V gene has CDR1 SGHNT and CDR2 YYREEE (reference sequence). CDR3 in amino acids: CASSFTGYEQYF. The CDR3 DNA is TGTGCCAGCAGCTTCACAGGGTACGAGCAGTACTTC.

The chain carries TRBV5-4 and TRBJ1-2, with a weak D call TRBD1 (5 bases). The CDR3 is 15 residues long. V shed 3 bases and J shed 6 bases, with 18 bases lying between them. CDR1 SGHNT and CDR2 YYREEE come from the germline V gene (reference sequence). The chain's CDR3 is CASSWGEQGGDGYTF. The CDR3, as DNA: TGTGCCAGCAGCTGGGGCGAGCAGGGTGGGGATGGCTACACCTTC.

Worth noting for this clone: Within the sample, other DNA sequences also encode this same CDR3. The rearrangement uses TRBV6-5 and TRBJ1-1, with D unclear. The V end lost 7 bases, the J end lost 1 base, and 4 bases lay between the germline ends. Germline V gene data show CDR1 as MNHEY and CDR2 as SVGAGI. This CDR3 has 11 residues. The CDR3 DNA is TGTGCCAGCATCAGGAACACTGAAGCTTTCTTT. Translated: CASIRNTEAFF.

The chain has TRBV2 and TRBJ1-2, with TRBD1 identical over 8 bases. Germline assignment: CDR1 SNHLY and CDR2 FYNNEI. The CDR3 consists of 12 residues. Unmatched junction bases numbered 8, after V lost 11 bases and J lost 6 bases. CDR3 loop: CAVEQGANGYTF. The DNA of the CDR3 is TGTGCCGTGGAGCAGGGGGCAAATGGCTACACCTTC.

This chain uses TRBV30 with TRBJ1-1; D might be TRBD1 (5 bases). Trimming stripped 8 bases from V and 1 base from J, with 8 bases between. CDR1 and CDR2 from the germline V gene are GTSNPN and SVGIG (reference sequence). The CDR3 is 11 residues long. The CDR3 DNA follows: TGTGCCGAAAGGGGGAACACTGAAGCTTTCTTT. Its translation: CAERGNTEAFF.

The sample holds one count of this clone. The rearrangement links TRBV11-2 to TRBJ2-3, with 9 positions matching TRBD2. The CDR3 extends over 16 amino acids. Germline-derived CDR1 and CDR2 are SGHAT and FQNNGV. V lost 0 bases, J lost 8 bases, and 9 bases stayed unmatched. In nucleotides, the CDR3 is TGTGCCAGCAGCTTAGATCTCGGCGGGAGGGCCGTTACGCAGTATTTT. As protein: CASSLDLGGRAVTQYF.

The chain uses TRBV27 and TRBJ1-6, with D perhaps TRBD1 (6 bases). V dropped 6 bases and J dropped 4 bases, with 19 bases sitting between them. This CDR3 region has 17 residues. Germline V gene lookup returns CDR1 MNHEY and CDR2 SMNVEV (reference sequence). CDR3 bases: TGTGCCAGCAGCCCCGGCAGGGGAATCGGGTATAATTCACCCCTCCACTTT. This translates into CASSPGRGIGYNSPLHF.

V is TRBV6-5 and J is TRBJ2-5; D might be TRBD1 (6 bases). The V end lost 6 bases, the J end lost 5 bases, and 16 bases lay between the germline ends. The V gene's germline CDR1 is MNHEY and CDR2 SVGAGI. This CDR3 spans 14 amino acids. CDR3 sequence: CASRVQGTGETQYF. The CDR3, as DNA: TGTGCCAGCAGAGTACAGGGCACAGGGGAGACCCAGTACTTC.

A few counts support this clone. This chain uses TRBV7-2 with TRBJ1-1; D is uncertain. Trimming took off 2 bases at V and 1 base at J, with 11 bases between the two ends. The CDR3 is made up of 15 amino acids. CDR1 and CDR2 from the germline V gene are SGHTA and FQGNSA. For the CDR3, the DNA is TGTGCCAGCAGCTTAAGGCCGGGAGAGAACACTGAAGCTTTCTTT. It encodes CASSLRPGENTEAFF.